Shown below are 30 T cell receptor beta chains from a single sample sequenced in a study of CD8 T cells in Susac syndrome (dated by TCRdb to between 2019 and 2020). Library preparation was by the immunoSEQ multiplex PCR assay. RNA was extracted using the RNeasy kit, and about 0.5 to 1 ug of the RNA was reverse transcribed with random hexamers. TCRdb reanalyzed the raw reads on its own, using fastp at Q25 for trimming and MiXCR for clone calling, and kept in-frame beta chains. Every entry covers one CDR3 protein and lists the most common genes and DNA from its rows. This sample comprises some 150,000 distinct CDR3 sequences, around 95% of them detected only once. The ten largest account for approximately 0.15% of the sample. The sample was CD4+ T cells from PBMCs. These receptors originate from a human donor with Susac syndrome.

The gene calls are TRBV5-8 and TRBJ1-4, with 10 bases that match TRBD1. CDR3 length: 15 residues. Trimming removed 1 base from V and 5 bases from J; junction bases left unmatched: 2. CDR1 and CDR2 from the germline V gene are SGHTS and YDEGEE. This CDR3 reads CASSLRGQGNEKLFF. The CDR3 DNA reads TGTGCCAGCAGCTTGAGGGGACAGGGGAATGAAAAACTGTTTTTT.

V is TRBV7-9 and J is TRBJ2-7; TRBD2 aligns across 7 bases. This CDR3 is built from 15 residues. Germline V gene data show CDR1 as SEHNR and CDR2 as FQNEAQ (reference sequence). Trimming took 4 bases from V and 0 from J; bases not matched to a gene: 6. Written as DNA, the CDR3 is TGTGCCAGCAGCTCCCCTGGCGGGAGCTCCTACGAGCAGTACTTC. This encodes CASSSPGGSSYEQYF.

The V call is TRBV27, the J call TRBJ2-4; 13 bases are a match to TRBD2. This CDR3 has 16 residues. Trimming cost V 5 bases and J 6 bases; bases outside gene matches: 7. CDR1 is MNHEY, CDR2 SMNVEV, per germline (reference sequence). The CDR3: CASSPRLAGGVNIQYF. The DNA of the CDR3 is TGTGCCAGCAGTCCTAGACTAGCGGGGGGAGTAAACATTCAGTACTTC.

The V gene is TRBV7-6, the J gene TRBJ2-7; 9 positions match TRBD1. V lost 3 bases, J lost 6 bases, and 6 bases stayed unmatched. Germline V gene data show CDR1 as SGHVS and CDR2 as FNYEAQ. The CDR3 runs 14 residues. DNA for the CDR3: TGTGCCAGCAGCTTCGGACAGGGGTTGGGCGAGCAGTACTTC. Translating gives CASSFGQGLGEQYF. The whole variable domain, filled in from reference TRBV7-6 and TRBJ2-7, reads GAGVSQSPRYKVTKRGQDVALRCDPISGHVSLYWYRQALGQGPEFLTYFNYEAQQDKSGLPNDRFSAERPEGSISTLTIQRTEQRDSAMYRCASSFGQGLGEQYFGPGTRLTVT.

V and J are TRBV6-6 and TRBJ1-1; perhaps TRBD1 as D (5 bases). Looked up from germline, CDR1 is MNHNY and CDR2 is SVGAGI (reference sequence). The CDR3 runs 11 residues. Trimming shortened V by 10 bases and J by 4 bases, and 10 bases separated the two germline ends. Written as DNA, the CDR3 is TGTGCCACCGGGGGTCCCACTGAAGCTTTCTTT. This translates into CATGGPTEAFF.

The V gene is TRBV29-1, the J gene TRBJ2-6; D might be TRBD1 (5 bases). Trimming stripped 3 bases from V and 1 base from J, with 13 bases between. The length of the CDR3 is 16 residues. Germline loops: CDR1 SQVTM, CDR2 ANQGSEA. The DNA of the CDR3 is TGCAGCGTTGATTCAGGGATGAGGTCTGGGGCCAACGTCCTGACTTTC. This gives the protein CSVDSGMRSGANVLTF.

The CDR3 loop is CTFVVNTEAFF. The CDR3 DNA follows: TGCACCTTTGTCGTGAACACTGAAGCTTTCTTT. The chain has TRBV29-1 and TRBJ1-1; D gene unclear. Germline V gene data show CDR1 as SQVTM and CDR2 as ANQGSEA. The CDR3 is 11 residues long.

CDR3 protein: CSASGRTGGYGYTF. The CDR3 DNA is TGCAGTGCTAGTGGCCGGACAGGGGGCTATGGCTACACCTTC. This rearrangement joins TRBV20-1 to TRBJ1-2; TRBD1 aligns across 10 bases. After removal of 3 bases from V and 4 bases from J, the junction contained 5 bases not matched to a gene. The CDR3 runs to 14 residues. Germline V CDR1 and CDR2: DFQATT, SNEGSKA (reference sequence).

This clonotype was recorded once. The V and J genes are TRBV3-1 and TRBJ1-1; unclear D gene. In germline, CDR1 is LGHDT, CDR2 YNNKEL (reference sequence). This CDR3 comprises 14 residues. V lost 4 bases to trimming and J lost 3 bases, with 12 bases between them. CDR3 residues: CASSPGLFDTEAFF. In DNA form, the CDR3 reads TGTGCCAGCAGCCCCGGCCTCTTTGACACTGAAGCTTTCTTT.

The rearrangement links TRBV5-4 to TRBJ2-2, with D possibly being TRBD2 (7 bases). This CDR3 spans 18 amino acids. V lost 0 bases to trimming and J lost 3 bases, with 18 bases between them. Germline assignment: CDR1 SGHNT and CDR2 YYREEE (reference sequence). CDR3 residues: CASSLAWTEGGYTGELFF. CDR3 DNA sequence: TGTGCCAGCAGCTTGGCCTGGACAGAGGGAGGGTACACCGGGGAGCTGTTTTTT.

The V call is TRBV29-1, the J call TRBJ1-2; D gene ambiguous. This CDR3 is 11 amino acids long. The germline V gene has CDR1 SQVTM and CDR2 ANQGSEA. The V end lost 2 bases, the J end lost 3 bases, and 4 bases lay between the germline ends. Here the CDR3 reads CSVERDYGYTF. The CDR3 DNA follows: TGCAGCGTTGAACGCGACTATGGCTACACCTTC. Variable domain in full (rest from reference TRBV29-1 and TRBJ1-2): SAVISQKPSRDICQRGTSLTIQCQVDSQVTMMFWYRQQPGQSLTLIATANQGSEATYESGFVIDKFPISRPNLTFSTLTVSNMSPEDSSIYLCSVERDYGYTFGSGTRLTVV.

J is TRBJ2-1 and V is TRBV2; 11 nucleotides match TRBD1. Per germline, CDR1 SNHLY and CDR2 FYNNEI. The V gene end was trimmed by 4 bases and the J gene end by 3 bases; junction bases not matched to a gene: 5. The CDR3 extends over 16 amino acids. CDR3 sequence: CASSAYGTGGYNEQFF. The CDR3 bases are TGTGCCAGCAGTGCCTACGGGACAGGGGGCTACAATGAGCAGTTCTTC.

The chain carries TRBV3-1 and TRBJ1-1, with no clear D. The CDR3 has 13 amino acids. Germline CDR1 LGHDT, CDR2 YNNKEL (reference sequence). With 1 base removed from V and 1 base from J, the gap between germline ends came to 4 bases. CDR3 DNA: TGTGCCAGCAGCCAAGGGTGGAACACTGAAGCTTTCTTT. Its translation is CASSQGWNTEAFF.

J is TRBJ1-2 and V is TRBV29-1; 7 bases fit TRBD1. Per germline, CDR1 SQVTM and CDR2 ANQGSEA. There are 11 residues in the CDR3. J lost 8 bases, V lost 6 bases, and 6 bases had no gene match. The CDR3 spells CSVEGARGYTF. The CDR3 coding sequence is TGCAGCGTAGAGGGGGCGCGGGGCTACACCTTC.

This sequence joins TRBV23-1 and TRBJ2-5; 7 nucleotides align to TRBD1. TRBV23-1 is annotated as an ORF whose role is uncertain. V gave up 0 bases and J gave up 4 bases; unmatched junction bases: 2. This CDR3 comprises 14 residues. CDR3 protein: CASSQSPGGETQYF. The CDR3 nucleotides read TGCGCCAGCAGTCAATCGCCAGGGGGAGAGACCCAGTACTTC.

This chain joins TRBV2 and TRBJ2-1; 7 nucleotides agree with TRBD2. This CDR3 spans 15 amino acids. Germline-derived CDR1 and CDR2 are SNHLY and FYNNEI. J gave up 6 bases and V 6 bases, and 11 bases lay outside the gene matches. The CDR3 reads CASRGREGPSNEQFF. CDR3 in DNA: TGTGCCAGCAGGGGCAGGGAGGGGCCCAGCAATGAGCAGTTCTTC.

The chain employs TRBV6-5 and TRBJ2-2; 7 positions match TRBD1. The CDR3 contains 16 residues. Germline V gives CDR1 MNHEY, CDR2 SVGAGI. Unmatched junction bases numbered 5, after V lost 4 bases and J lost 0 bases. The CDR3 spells CASSSRTGTNTGELFF. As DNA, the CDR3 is TGTGCCAGCAGTTCCCGGACAGGCACGAACACCGGGGAGCTGTTTTTT.

CDR3 coding DNA: TGTGCCACCACCCCCCCAGGGACAGGCAATCAGCCCCAGCATTTT. This encodes CATTPPGTGNQPQHF. The V call is TRBV24-1, the J call TRBJ1-5, with 7 bases matching TRBD1. CDR3 length: 15 amino acids. The V gene end was trimmed by 8 bases and the J gene end by 2 bases; junction bases not matched to a gene: 8. Germline CDR1 and CDR2: KGHDR and SFDVKD.

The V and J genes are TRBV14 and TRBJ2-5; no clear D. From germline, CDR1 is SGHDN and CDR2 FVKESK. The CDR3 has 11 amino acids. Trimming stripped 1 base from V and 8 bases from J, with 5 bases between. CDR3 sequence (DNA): TGTGCCAGCAGCCAAGGACAAACCCAGTACTTC. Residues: CASSQGQTQYF.

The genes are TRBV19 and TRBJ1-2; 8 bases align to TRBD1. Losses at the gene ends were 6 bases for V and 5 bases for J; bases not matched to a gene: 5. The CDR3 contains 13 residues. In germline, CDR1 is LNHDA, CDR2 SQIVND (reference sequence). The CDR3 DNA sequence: TGTGCCAGTAGCCTGGACAGGGAGTATGGCTACACCTTC. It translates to CASSLDREYGYTF.

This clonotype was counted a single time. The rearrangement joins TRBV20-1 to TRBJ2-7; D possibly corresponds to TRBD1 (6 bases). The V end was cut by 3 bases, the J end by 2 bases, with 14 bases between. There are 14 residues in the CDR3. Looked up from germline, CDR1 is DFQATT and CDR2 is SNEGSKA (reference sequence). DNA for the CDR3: TGCAGTGCTAGGGCAGGGGCGGTCACCTACGAGCAGTACTTC. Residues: CSARAGAVTYEQYF.

In DNA, the CDR3 is TGTGCCAGCAGCTTAGATCCCGGACAGCCCCAGCATTTT. This translates into CASSLDPGQPQHF. The V call is TRBV7-3, the J call TRBJ1-5; D is unclear. The germline V gene encodes CDR1 SGHTA and CDR2 FQGTGA. Between the trimmed V and J ends, which lost 2 bases and 7 bases, there was a span of 9 bases. CDR3 length equals 13 residues.

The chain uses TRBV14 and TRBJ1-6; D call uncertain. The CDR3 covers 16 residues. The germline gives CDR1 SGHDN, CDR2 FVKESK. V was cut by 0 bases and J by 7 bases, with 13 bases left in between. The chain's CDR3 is CASSQDRAVRNSPLHF. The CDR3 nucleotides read TGTGCCAGCAGCCAAGATCGTGCAGTAAGGAATTCACCCCTCCACTTT.

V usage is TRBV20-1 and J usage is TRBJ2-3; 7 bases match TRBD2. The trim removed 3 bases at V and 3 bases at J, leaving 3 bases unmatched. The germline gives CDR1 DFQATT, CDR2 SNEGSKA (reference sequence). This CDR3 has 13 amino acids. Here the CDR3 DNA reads TGCAGTGCTAGGACTAGCTTTACAGATACGCAGTATTTT. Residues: CSARTSFTDTQYF.

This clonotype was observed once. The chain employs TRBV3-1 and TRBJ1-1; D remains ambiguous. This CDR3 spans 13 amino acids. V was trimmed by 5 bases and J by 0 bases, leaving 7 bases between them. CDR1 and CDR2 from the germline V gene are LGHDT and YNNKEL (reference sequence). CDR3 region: CASSITVNTEAFF. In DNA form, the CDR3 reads TGTGCCAGCAGCATTACAGTGAACACTGAAGCTTTCTTT.

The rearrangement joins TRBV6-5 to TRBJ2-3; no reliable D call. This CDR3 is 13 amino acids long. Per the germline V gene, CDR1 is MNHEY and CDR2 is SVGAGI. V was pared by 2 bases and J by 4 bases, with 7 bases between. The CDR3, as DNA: TGTGCCAGCAGTTACGGCGGCGCAGATACGCAGTATTTT. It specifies CASSYGGADTQYF.

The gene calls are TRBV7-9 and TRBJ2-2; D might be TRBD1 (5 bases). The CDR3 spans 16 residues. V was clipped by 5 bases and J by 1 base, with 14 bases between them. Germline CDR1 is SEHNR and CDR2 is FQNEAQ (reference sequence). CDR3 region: CASSPPGHRNTGELFF. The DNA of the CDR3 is TGTGCCAGCAGCCCCCCAGGACACAGGAACACCGGGGAGCTGTTTTTT.

The CDR3, as DNA: TGTGCCACCAAACGGGAGGCCGGCACTGAAGCTTTCTTT. It specifies CATKREAGTEAFF. This chain links TRBV12-3 or TRBV12-4 with TRBJ1-1, with D unresolved. The CDR3 is made up of 13 amino acids. With 10 bases removed from V and 4 bases from J, the gap between germline ends came to 16 bases.

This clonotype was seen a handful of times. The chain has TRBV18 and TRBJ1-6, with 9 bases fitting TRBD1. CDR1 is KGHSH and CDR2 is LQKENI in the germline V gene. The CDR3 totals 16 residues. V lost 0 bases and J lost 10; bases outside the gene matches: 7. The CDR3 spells CASSPPGTGLRSPLHF. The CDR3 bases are TGTGCCAGCTCACCACCGGGGACAGGGTTGCGATCACCCCTCCACTTT.

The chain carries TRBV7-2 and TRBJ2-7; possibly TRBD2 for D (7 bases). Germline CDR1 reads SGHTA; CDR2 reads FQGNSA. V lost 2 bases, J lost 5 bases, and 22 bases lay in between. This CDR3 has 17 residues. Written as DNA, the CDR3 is TGTGCCAGCAGCTTATCCGGCGGGGGCTCCCGGAGCGACGAGCAGTACTTC. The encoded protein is CASSLSGGGSRSDEQYF.